This T cell receptor (beta chain) appears in the sequencing data of a study of T-cell memory formation after mild COVID-19. Across the whole study: TCR clusters were mostly confined to one donor each. General study results and limits: A second wave expanding day 15 to 37 was CD4+-biased; contracting clones were balanced. Contracting CD4+ clones were located mainly in CM and EM, and CD8+ clones in EMRA.

The TCR alpha and TCR beta cDNA libraries, bearing sample barcodes and UMIs, were generated by 5'RACE using constant-segment primers. Using its own MiXCR run on the 5' RACE reads, TCRdb lists one record per CDR3 protein. The sample records about 84,000 distinct CDR3 sequences, about 15% being singletons. This clonotype was detected many times. Antigen specificity is unknown. The clonotype originates from an adult woman who had mild COVID-19 (a few samples of this study predate the infection). Cell type and time point are not known. Sequencing was done on a sample of PBMCs or a T cell subset sorted from them (not recorded which).

CDR3 sequence reads: CSALPLAGNQPQHF. The CDR3 DNA follows: TGCAGTGCCCTCCCACTCGCAGGGAATCAGCCCCAGCATTTT. This chain uses TRBV20-1 with TRBJ1-5; D perhaps matches TRBD1 (5 bases). Germline lookup yields CDR1 DFQATT and CDR2 SNEGSKA (reference sequence). V was trimmed by 6 bases and J by 4 bases, leaving 16 bases between them. This CDR3 contains 14 residues.